This TCR beta chain was sequenced during a study of blood T cell repertoires in COVID-19. For the study at large: Acute and convalescent COVID-19 samples came from the United States, Italy and Spain. Sources were T cells, B-cell-depleted T cells, or PBMCs; the material itself was cDNA or gDNA.

Germline CDR1 is KGHSH and CDR2 is LQKENI. V dropped 3 bases and J dropped 0 bases, with 11 bases sitting between them. The CDR3 extends over 15 amino acids. In the authors' methods: Estimates of nucleated cell counts were drawn from the amplification of reference gene primers. Clones were sequenced by immunoSEQ multiplex PCR, and TCRdb holds only the in-frame ones, with some missing. The V and J calls and the clone size are those of that table, but D and trimming were determined from the DNA. The data contain fewer than 150,000 clones, roughly 87% of them singletons. This clone appeared once. Source material: peripheral blood. The source of this sequence is a human donor in a cohort sampled during active COVID-19. This chain uses TRBV18 with TRBJ1-1, with D unresolved. This chain's CDR3 is CASSPPTVLNTEAFF. The CDR3 DNA follows: TGTGCCAGCTCACCGCCAACAGTCCTGAACACTGAAGCTTTCTTT.